This T cell receptor (beta chain) was captured in a study of cytomegalovirus exposure and HLA in healthy donors. The PCR used 60 Vbeta and 13 Jbeta primers. Profiled with immunoSEQ multiplex PCR; TCRdb holds only in-frame clones, not every one. The sample gives fewer than 150,000 clones, around two thirds of which show up once; 8.2% is in the top ten. Trimming pared 0 bases from V and 5 bases from J, leaving 13 bases between. Germline V CDR1 and CDR2: MNHEY, SVGAGI. This CDR3 has 15 amino acids. J is TRBJ1-1 and V is TRBV6-5; possible D gene TRBD1, 6 bases. This receptor was taken from a woman aged 40 to 50 in good health and CMV-seropositive. Input material: PBMCs. The CDR3 here is CASSYSWAGETEAFF. In nucleotides, the CDR3 is TGTGCCAGCAGTTACTCGTGGGCAGGGGAGACTGAAGCTTTCTTT.